This T cell receptor beta chain was found in a study of T cell repertoires in cytomegalovirus infection. The overall study: Researchers turned to recently identified HLA-C-restricted CMV epitopes as well as well-studied HLA-B-restricted ones. Study findings and constraints: HLA-C-restricted CMV-specific TCR beta clonotypes were dominant in the ex vivo response.

With respect to this clonotype: The antigen is not known.

Germline CDR1 and CDR2: SGHTA and FQGNSA. The CDR3 runs to 15 residues. The V end was cut by 1 base, the J end by 2 bases, with 11 bases between. TCRdb fed the reads into MiXCR, producing one record per CDR3 protein. There are about 310,000 distinct CDR3 sequences in the sample; 25% occur only once, and about 14% lies in the top ten. This chain connects TRBV7-2 to TRBJ1-1; D unclear. This sequence was found in a human donor in good health (CMV status not recorded). Some clones in this sample may be carry-over from other donors' samples. The specimen comprised cultured PBMCs, sampled from culture after CMV antigen stimulation. The CDR3 reads CASSLVGSTNTEAFF. Here the CDR3 DNA reads TGTGCCAGCAGCTTAGTGGGGTCTACCAACACTGAAGCTTTCTTT.